This T cell receptor (beta chain) was sequenced in a study of post-analysis software for immune sequencing data. Study as a whole: Relapsing-remitting, secondary progressive and progressive-relapsing forms of multiple sclerosis all featured among disease courses. The study, taken as a whole, reports: A significant reduction in normalized Chao1 diversity was observed in multiple sclerosis patients versus controls. With TRBV5-6, TRBV5-1 and TRBV20-1 included, about five TRBV segments were more frequent in patients than in controls.

The CDR3 extends over 14 amino acids. Germline CDR1 and CDR2: ENHRY and SYGVKD. With 4 bases removed from V and 0 bases from J, the gap between germline ends came to 6 bases. Prepared libraries of TCR beta cDNA carried unique molecular identifiers. MiXCR, run by TCRdb on the PCR reads, gives a single entry per CDR3 protein. This table holds hundreds of thousands of distinct CDR3 sequences, 55% to 70% found once. For this clonotype: Its matching antigen is unknown.

The sequence came from a girl aged 2 to 9 with multiple sclerosis. The chain has TRBV10-3 and TRBJ2-2, with D maybe TRBD1 (5 bases). Source material: blood. CDR3 in amino acids: CAISGTPNTGELFF. Written as DNA, the CDR3 is TGTGCCATCAGTGGGACACCGAACACCGGGGAGCTGTTTTTT.